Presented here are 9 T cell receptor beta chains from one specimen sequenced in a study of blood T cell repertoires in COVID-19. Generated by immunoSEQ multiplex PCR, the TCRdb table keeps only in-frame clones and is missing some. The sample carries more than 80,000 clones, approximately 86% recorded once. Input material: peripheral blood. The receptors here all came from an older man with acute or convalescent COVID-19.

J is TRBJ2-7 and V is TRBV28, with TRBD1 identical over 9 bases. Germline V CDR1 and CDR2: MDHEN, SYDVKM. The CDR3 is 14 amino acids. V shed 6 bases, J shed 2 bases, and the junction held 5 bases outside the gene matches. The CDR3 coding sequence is TGTGCCAGCAGAGGGACAGGGTTCGCCTACGAGCAGTACTTC. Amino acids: CASRGTGFAYEQYF.

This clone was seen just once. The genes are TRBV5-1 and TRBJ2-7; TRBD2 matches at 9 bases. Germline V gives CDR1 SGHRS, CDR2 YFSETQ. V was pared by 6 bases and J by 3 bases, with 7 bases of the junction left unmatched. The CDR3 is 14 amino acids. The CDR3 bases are TGCGCCAGCAAGACTGGTAGCGGGAGCTACGAGCAGTACTTC. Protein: CASKTGSGSYEQYF.

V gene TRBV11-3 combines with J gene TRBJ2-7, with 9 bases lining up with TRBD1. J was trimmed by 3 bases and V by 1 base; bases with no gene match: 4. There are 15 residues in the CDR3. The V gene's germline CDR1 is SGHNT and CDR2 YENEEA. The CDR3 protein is CASSLGTGENYEQYF. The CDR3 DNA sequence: TGTGCCAGCAGCTTAGGGACAGGGGAAAACTACGAGCAGTACTTC.

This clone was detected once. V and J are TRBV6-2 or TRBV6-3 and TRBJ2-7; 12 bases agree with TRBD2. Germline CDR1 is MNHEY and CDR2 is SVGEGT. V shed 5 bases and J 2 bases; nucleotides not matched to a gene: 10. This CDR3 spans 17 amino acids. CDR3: CASSRRTSGNHPYEQYF. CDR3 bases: TGTGCCAGCAGTCGCCGGACTAGCGGGAATCACCCCTACGAGCAGTACTTC.

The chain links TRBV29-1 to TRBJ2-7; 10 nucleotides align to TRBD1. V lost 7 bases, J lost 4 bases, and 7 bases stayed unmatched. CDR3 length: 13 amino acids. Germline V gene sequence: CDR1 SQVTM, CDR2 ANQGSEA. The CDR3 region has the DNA TGCAGCGCTGCCGGGACAGGGGCGTACGAGCAGTACTTC. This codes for CSAAGTGAYEQYF.

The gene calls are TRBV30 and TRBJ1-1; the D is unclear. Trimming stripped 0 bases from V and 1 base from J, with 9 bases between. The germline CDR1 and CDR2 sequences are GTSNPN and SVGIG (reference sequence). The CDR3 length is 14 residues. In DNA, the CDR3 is TGTGCCTGGAGTGTAGTGGGCAGGAACACTGAAGCTTTCTTT. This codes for CAWSVVGRNTEAFF.

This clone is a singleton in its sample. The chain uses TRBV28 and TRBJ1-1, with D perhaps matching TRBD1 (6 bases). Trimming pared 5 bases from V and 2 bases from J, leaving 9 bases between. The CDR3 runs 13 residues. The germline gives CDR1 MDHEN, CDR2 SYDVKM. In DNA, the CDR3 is TGTGCCAGCAGTGGCAGGGGTAACACTGAAGCTTTCTTT. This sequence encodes CASSGRGNTEAFF.

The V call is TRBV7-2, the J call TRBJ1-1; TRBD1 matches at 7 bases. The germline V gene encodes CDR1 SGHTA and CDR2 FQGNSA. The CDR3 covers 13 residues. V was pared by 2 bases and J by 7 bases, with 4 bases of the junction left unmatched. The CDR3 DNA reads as TGTGCCAGCAGCTTACTCCAGGGGGATGAAGCTTTCTTT. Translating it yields CASSLLQGDEAFF.

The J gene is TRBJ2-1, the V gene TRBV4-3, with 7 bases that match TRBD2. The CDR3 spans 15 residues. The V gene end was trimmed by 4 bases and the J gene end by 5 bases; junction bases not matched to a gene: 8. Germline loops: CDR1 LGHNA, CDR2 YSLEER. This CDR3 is CASSPELARHNEQFF. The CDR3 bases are TGCGCCAGCAGCCCGGAACTAGCGCGACACAATGAGCAGTTCTTC.